This passage covers 5 T cell receptor beta chains from one sample sequenced in a study of beta chain features in type 1 diabetes. Overall study findings and caveats: Moderate but significant shortening of TCRB CDR3s was recorded in all four CD4+ subsets from Type 1 diabetes patients.

Expressed TCRB transcripts were sequenced because the isolated RNA had all been reverse transcribed beforehand. TCRdb's table, derived via immunoSEQ multiplex PCR, lists solely in-frame clones and lacks some. The table has 630,000 or so clones, about 14% seen once; the top ten hold just under 0.04%. These TCRs are of unknown antigen specificity. The sequencing input was naive CD4+ T cells from blood. These receptors all stem from a man between 18 and 35 years old with type 1 diabetes.

The chain couples TRBV30 to TRBJ1-4; the D gene is possibly TRBD1 (6 bases). Germline V gene sequence: CDR1 GTSNPN, CDR2 SVGIG (reference sequence). The CDR3 extends over 13 amino acids. Trimming removed 2 bases at V and 8 bases at J, with 12 bases between. Here the CDR3 DNA reads TGTGCCTGGAGTAGGCAGGGGAACGAAAAACTGTTTTTT. It specifies CAWSRQGNEKLFF.

The rearrangement joins TRBV5-1 to TRBJ1-5; no firm D call. V lost 2 bases to trimming and J lost 0 bases, with 12 bases between them. CDR1 is SGHRS and CDR2 is YFSETQ in the germline V gene. CDR3 length: 16 residues. The CDR3 sequence is CASSLNYRDSNQPQHF. CDR3 sequence (DNA): TGCGCCAGCAGCTTAAACTACAGAGATAGCAATCAGCCCCAGCATTTT.

The V gene is TRBV2, the J gene TRBJ1-1; no reliable D call. The germline V and J ends were trimmed by 5 bases and 0 bases, with 10 bases remaining between them. Looked up from germline, CDR1 is SNHLY and CDR2 is FYNNEI. This CDR3 has 14 residues. The CDR3 nucleotides read TGTGCCAGCAGTTTGACGGGGTTGAACACTGAAGCTTTCTTT. Its protein is CASSLTGLNTEAFF.

The rearrangement links TRBV7-2 to TRBJ1-5; 7 positions match TRBD1. V was clipped by 2 bases and J by 9 bases; unmatched bases: 1. The V gene's germline CDR1 is SGHTA and CDR2 FQGNSA. The CDR3 spans 12 residues. The DNA of the CDR3 is TGTGCCAGCAGCTTACAGGGGGGGCCCCAGCATTTT. Amino acids: CASSLQGGPQHF. Looking up the rest from reference TRBV7-2 and TRBJ1-5 gives the full variable domain: GAGVSQSPSNKVTEKGKDVELRCDPISGHTALYWYRQSLGQGLEFLIYFQGNSAPDKSGLPSDRFSAERTGGSVSTLTIQRTQQEDSAVYLCASSLQGGPQHFGDGTRLSIL.

The chain carries TRBV4-2 and TRBJ2-1, with 7 bases matching TRBD2. This CDR3 is built from 16 residues. CDR1 is LGHNA, CDR2 YNFKEQ, per germline. V lost 1 base and J lost 7; bases outside the gene matches: 10. The CDR3 here is CASSQAEGGRRNEQFF. Written as DNA, the CDR3 is TGTGCCAGCAGCCAAGCCGAAGGCGGGAGAAGGAATGAGCAGTTCTTC.